This TCR beta chain was found in a study of OX40 agonist ivuxolimab in advanced cancers. The wider study: The group had a mean age of about 65 years, ranged from about 20 to 85, and was 82.7% male.

Sequencing used immunoSEQ multiplex PCR; TCRdb keeps in-frame clones, though not all of them. Among about 40,000 clones, 70% to 90% were seen once, and the ten largest hold about 15%. The germline gives CDR1 ENHRY, CDR2 SYGVKD. V lost 4 bases, J lost 6 bases, and 8 bases stayed unmatched. The CDR3 has 15 residues. The chain couples TRBV10-3 to TRBJ2-1; 8 bases are shared with TRBD1. Sequenced material: CD4+ or CD8+ T cells sorted from blood, taken in a trial of the OX40 agonist ivuxolimab. This TCR was sampled from an adult with an advanced solid tumor such as melanoma, head and neck, liver or kidney cancer. CDR3 region: CAISGGQGAPNEQFF. In DNA form, the CDR3 reads TGTGCCATCAGTGGAGGTCAGGGGGCCCCCAATGAGCAGTTCTTC.